This T cell receptor beta chain was captured in a study of T cell changes during pregnancy in multiple sclerosis. The germline V gene has CDR1 MGHRA and CDR2 YSYEKL. The CDR3 has 14 residues. V gave up 4 bases and J gave up 4 bases; unmatched junction bases: 5. This table comes from immunoSEQ multiplex PCR, and its TCRdb copy is limited to in-frame clones, with some not included. The sample includes more than 65,000 clones, 90% to 95% of them seen just once. This clonotype was sampled from a female donor with multiple sclerosis, enrolled in a pregnancy study. V gene TRBV4-1 combines with J gene TRBJ1-2, with TRBD1 matching 8 bases. The source material was peripheral blood, sampled in the first trimester of pregnancy. As DNA, the CDR3 is TGCGCCAGCAGCCCGGCCGACAGGGGCTATGGCTACACCTTC. The encoded protein is CASSPADRGYGYTF.